These 28 T cell receptor beta chains were all obtained from the same sample, sequenced in a study of immune cell composition in non-small cell lung cancer. Some clones are missing from TCRdb's copy, which holds only in-frame ones; the method was immunoSEQ multiplex PCR. The data hold approximately 7,000 clones, with under 80% observed a single time. Sequencing was done on a sample of lung tumor tissue. These receptors all stem from a human donor with non-small cell lung cancer.

The chain has TRBV19 and TRBJ2-2; 7 bases are a match to TRBD2. Germline V CDR1 and CDR2: LNHDA, SQIVND (reference sequence). CDR3 length: 15 amino acids. V gave up 0 bases and J gave up 6 bases; unmatched junction bases: 4. The CDR3 bases are TGTGCCAGTAGTATAGATCGGGGAGGGGCCGGGGAGCTGTTTTTT. Translation: CASSIDRGGAGELFF.

The V and J genes are TRBV28 and TRBJ2-7, with TRBD2 matching over 7 bases. V trimming: 6 bases; J trimming: 6 bases; junction bases outside the gene matches: 14. The CDR3 length is 15 residues. Germline V gene data show CDR1 as MDHEN and CDR2 as SYDVKM. The CDR3 protein is CASRLGEGSRGEQYF. The CDR3 nucleotides are TGTGCCAGCAGGCTGGGGGAGGGGTCTCGAGGCGAGCAGTACTTC.

The CDR3: CASSILGDQPQHF. For the CDR3, the DNA is TGTGCCAGTAGTATTTTAGGGGATCAGCCCCAGCATTTT. The rearrangement links TRBV19 to TRBJ1-5, with D possibly being TRBD1 (5 bases). Between the trimmed V and J ends, which lost 3 bases and 5 bases, there was a span of 8 bases. Per germline, CDR1 LNHDA and CDR2 SQIVND (reference sequence). CDR3 length: 13 amino acids. The complete variable domain, with remaining parts taken from reference TRBV19 and TRBJ1-5, reads DGGITQSPKYLFRKEGQNVTLSCEQNLNHDAMYWYRQDPGQGLRLIYYSQIVNDFQKGDIAEGYSVSREKKESFPLTVTSAQKNPTAFYLCASSILGDQPQHFGDGTRLSIL.

The J gene is TRBJ1-1, the V gene TRBV9; D is unclear. This CDR3 is 17 amino acids long. V was trimmed by 0 bases and J by 0 bases, leaving 15 bases between them. Germline-derived CDR1 and CDR2 are SGDLS and YYNGEE. CDR3 sequence reads: CASSVGLGSAMNTEAFF. In DNA, the CDR3 is TGTGCCAGCAGCGTAGGTTTGGGCTCTGCCATGAACACTGAAGCTTTCTTT.

This clone has just one count. The genes are TRBV5-4 and TRBJ1-3; D remains ambiguous. In germline, CDR1 is SGHNT, CDR2 YYREEE (reference sequence). Deletions cut 2 bases from V and 2 bases from J, with 11 bases between. CDR3 length: 15 residues. CDR3 loop: CASSFGAAAGNTIYF. The DNA of the CDR3 is TGTGCCAGCAGCTTCGGAGCGGCCGCTGGAAACACCATATATTTT.

The chain links TRBV7-2 to TRBJ1-4, with 11 bases aligning to TRBD1. The CDR3 is made up of 15 amino acids. From germline, CDR1 is SGHTA and CDR2 FQGNSA. V was clipped by 4 bases and J by 8 bases; unmatched bases: 6. CDR3 nucleotide sequence: TGTGCCAGCAGCTCGCGGACAGGGGGCGACGAAAAACTGTTTTTT. It codes for CASSSRTGGDEKLFF.

This sequence joins TRBV11-2 and TRBJ1-4; tentatively, D is TRBD1 (5 bases). The CDR3 consists of 15 residues. V was trimmed by 2 bases and J by 7 bases, leaving 14 bases between them. The germline V gene encodes CDR1 SGHAT and CDR2 FQNNGV. CDR3 sequence (DNA): TGTGCCAGCAGCTTAAATCCCAGGGTCGGTGAAAAACTGTTTTTT. As protein: CASSLNPRVGEKLFF.

CDR3 nucleotides: TGTGCCAGCAGTTTTTGGACAGGGGCCGAGCAGTACTTC. Translating it yields CASSFWTGAEQYF. This chain connects TRBV7-9 to TRBJ2-7; TRBD1 matches at 9 bases. The CDR3 is 13 amino acids. Trimming took 6 bases from V and 6 from J; bases not matched to a gene: 6. Germline V lookup: CDR1 SEHNR, CDR2 FQNEAQ (reference sequence).

The J gene is TRBJ1-5, the V gene TRBV18; D not certain. The CDR3 extends over 13 amino acids. V was pared by 6 bases and J by 3 bases, with 9 bases between. CDR1 is KGHSH, CDR2 LQKENI, per germline. CDR3 bases: TGTGCCAGCTCCCCTAGTTACAATCAGCCCCAGCATTTT. Amino acids: CASSPSYNQPQHF.

The rearrangement uses TRBV19 and TRBJ2-1; D possibly corresponds to TRBD1 (5 bases). V lost 6 bases, J lost 0 bases, and 12 bases lay in between. This CDR3 contains 15 residues. The germline CDR1 and CDR2 sequences are LNHDA and SQIVND (reference sequence). The CDR3, as DNA: TGTGCCAGTAGCTTAGGGGTACCCTCCTACAATGAGCAGTTCTTC. Encoded protein: CASSLGVPSYNEQFF.

The chain joins TRBV20-1 to TRBJ1-1; D gene uncertain. The V and J ends lost 5 bases and 4 bases respectively, with 8 bases between them. This CDR3 has 11 amino acids. The V gene's germline CDR1 is DFQATT and CDR2 SNEGSKA (reference sequence). In DNA form, the CDR3 reads TGCAGTGCTTCGGTGCTCACTGAAGCTTTCTTT. This translates into CSASVLTEAFF.

The rearrangement joins TRBV6-5 to TRBJ1-3; D is ambiguous. The CDR3 is 14 residues long. Trimming left V 3 bases short and J 1 base short, with 7 bases between. Germline loops: CDR1 MNHEY, CDR2 SVGAGI. The CDR3 bases are TGTGCCAGCAGTTATATGAGTTCTGGAAACACCATATATTTT. Translated, it gives CASSYMSSGNTIYF.

CDR3 nucleotide sequence: TGTGCCAGCAGCGGCGGAGTCGACCGCTCCTACGAGCAGTACTTC. Translating gives CASSGGVDRSYEQYF. The V gene is TRBV5-5, the J gene TRBJ2-7; D is uncertain. The CDR3 loop spans 15 amino acids. The V end lost 4 bases, the J end lost 0 bases, and 14 bases lay between the germline ends. Germline lookup yields CDR1 SGHKS and CDR2 YYEKEE (reference sequence).

The CDR3 DNA is TGTGCCAGCAGTCTACACAGACTAGCGGGATTTTCAGATACGCAGTATTTT. Its protein product is CASSLHRLAGFSDTQYF. V usage is TRBV28 and J usage is TRBJ2-3, with TRBD2 matching over 11 bases. The V gene's germline CDR1 is MDHEN and CDR2 SYDVKM. CDR3 length: 17 amino acids. V shed 5 bases and J 4 bases; nucleotides not matched to a gene: 11.

The V and J genes are TRBV6-4 and TRBJ2-1; 11 positions agree with TRBD2. The germline gives CDR1 MRHNA, CDR2 SNTAGT. Losses at the gene ends were 2 bases for V and 7 bases for J; bases not matched to a gene: 7. The CDR3 totals 16 residues. CDR3 amino acids: CASSDTLAGGGNEQFF. Here the CDR3 DNA reads TGTGCCAGCAGTGACACGCTAGCGGGGGGCGGGAATGAGCAGTTCTTC.

The rearrangement uses TRBV2 and TRBJ2-1, with TRBD1 as a possible D gene (5 bases). Germline V gene lookup returns CDR1 SNHLY and CDR2 FYNNEI. The V gene lost 0 bases and the J gene lost 9 bases, with 21 bases spanning the gap. This CDR3 has 17 residues. In DNA, the CDR3 is TGTGCCAGCAGTGAAGCGCTTAAGGGGCCGCCGTGGGGTGAGCAGTTCTTC. It is translated as CASSEALKGPPWGEQFF.

The chain links TRBV11-1 to TRBJ2-2; 8 positions agree with TRBD1. The CDR3 totals 17 residues. From germline, CDR1 is SGHAT and CDR2 FQDESV (reference sequence). Trimming removed 6 bases from V and 5 bases from J; junction bases left unmatched: 14. The CDR3 here is CASSSSGGGRRTGELFF. In nucleotides, the CDR3 is TGTGCCAGCAGTTCCTCAGGGGGCGGTCGGAGGACCGGGGAGCTGTTTTTT.

V usage is TRBV12-5 and J usage is TRBJ1-4; 7 bases are a match to TRBD1. The CDR3 is made up of 12 amino acids. J lost 8 bases, V lost 6 bases, and 3 bases had no gene match. Germline-derived CDR1 and CDR2 are LGHNT and FRNRAP. CDR3 sequence reads: CASGQGQEKLFF. In DNA form, the CDR3 reads TGTGCTAGTGGACAGGGGCAGGAAAAACTGTTTTTT.

The CDR3 bases are TGCGCCAGCAGCTTGGACAACAAAAACATTCAGTACTTC. Translating gives CASSLDNKNIQYF. The chain joins TRBV5-1 to TRBJ2-4; D is undetermined. Trimming took off 0 bases at V and 3 bases at J, with 4 bases between the two ends. This CDR3 comprises 13 residues. Germline V gene sequence: CDR1 SGHRS, CDR2 YFSETQ. The full variable domain, rest sourced from reference TRBV5-1 and TRBJ2-4, is KAGVTQTPRYLIKTRGQQVTLSCSPISGHRSVSWYQQTPGQGLQFLFEYFSETQRNKGNFPGRFSGRQFSNSRSEMNVSTLELGDSALYLCASSLDNKNIQYFGAGTRLSVL.

In its sample, this clone was seen once. The junction shows a germline mismatch at one end, possibly a read error. The chain couples TRBV7-7 to TRBJ2-1; 14 bases match TRBD2. This CDR3 contains 16 residues. Germline V gives CDR1 SSHAT, CDR2 FNYEAQ (reference sequence). CDR3 in DNA: TGTGCTAGCAGCGACGGACTAGCGGGAGGTTACAATGAGCAGTTCTTC. This gives the protein CASSDGLAGGYNEQFF.

By share, this clone counts as large. This chain uses TRBV27 with TRBJ1-1; TRBD1 is a possible D gene (5 bases). The CDR3 covers 13 residues. Germline V lookup: CDR1 MNHEY, CDR2 SMNVEV (reference sequence). V gave up 8 bases and J gave up 5 bases, with 15 bases separating them. The CDR3 here is CASSGGGLTEAFF. The CDR3 coding sequence is TGTGCCAGCTCCGGTGGGGGGTTGACTGAAGCTTTCTTT.

This clone was seen only once. The chain recombines TRBV7-2 with TRBJ1-5; D unresolved. Germline V gives CDR1 SGHTA, CDR2 FQGNSA. Between the trimmed V and J ends, which lost 5 bases and 1 base, there was a span of 6 bases. The CDR3 has 13 residues. Here the CDR3 reads CASSTGSNQPQHF. For the CDR3, the DNA is TGTGCCAGCAGCACCGGGAGCAATCAGCCCCAGCATTTT.

The gene calls are TRBV10-3 and TRBJ1-2; TRBD1 agrees at 8 bases. The V gene's germline CDR1 is ENHRY and CDR2 SYGVKD. The CDR3 spans 15 residues. J was trimmed by 5 bases and V by 0 bases; bases with no gene match: 5. The CDR3 loop reads CAISESTGEGYGYTF. Here the CDR3 DNA reads TGTGCCATCAGTGAGTCGACAGGGGAGGGATATGGCTACACCTTC.

This clone has just a few counts. CDR3 amino acids: CASSTSGTRNSPLHF. The CDR3 DNA is TGTGCCAGCAGCACATCCGGGACAAGGAATTCACCCCTCCACTTT. The chain has TRBV7-2 and TRBJ1-6; D perhaps matches TRBD1 (6 bases). The V gene lost 5 bases and the J gene lost 7 bases, with 15 bases spanning the gap. This CDR3 is built from 15 residues. Per the germline V gene, CDR1 is SGHTA and CDR2 is FQGNSA.

This chain connects TRBV5-1 to TRBJ2-2, with unresolved D. The V end was cut by 0 bases, the J end by 7 bases, with 7 bases between. CDR1 is SGHRS, CDR2 YFSETQ, per germline. The CDR3 length is 13 residues. CDR3 protein: CASSLASDGELFF. The CDR3 nucleotides read TGCGCCAGCAGCTTGGCCTCAGACGGGGAGCTGTTTTTT.

This chain joins TRBV5-4 and TRBJ2-1; no reliable D call. Germline V gene data show CDR1 as SGHNT and CDR2 as YYREEE (reference sequence). Trimming shortened V by 1 base and J by 0 bases, and 11 bases separated the two germline ends. The CDR3 loop spans 16 amino acids. CDR3 sequence (DNA): TGTGCCAGCAGCTTGTGGGCAGTGAGCTCCTACAATGAGCAGTTCTTC. Translation: CASSLWAVSSYNEQFF.

This chain links TRBV19 with TRBJ2-7, with 8 positions matching TRBD1. CDR3 length: 14 residues. Germline trimming cut 0 bases from V and 7 bases from J; bases unmatched to any gene: 5. CDR1 and CDR2 from the germline V gene are LNHDA and SQIVND (reference sequence). CDR3 protein: CASSIDHRGSEQYF. DNA of the CDR3: TGTGCCAGTAGTATAGATCACAGGGGGAGTGAGCAGTACTTC.

This rearrangement joins TRBV10-2 to TRBJ2-1, with 10 positions matching TRBD1. CDR3 size: 15 residues. Looked up from germline, CDR1 is WSHSY and CDR2 is SAAADI. Germline trimming cut 6 bases from V and 4 bases from J; bases unmatched to any gene: 6. The CDR3 region is CASRAPGQGYNEQFF. The CDR3 bases are TGCGCCAGCAGAGCTCCGGGACAGGGGTACAATGAGCAGTTCTTC.